The rows below give T cell receptor beta chains drawn from one sample of a study of cytomegalovirus exposure and HLA in healthy donors. Generated by immunoSEQ multiplex PCR, the TCRdb table keeps only in-frame clones and is missing some. The sample's table shows about 88,000 clones. The source material was PBMCs. These receptors were collected from a girl aged 10 to 17 in good health and CMV-seropositive. Each CDR3 is given with its conserved first and last residue. The order of the fields is V gene, clone size, J gene, D gene, CDR3 protein, CDR3 DNA. D genes are given only for firm matches. Clone size is shown for a subset of rows, as once, few, many or a class of expanded clone.

TRBV2	-	TRBJ2-5	-	CASSKGVAKETQYF	TGTGCCAGCAGTAAGGGGGTCGCAAAAGAGACCCAGTACTTC
TRBV29-1	-	TRBJ2-3	-	CSVAQQGKDTQYF	TGCAGCGTTGCCCAACAGGGTAAAGATACGCAGTATTTT
TRBV11-2	-	TRBJ2-7	-	CASSPPTFAYEQYF	TGTGCCAGCAGCCCCCCGACATTTGCCTACGAGCAGTACTTC
TRBV11-2	-	TRBJ1-1	-	CASSLVEGVNTEAFF	TGTGCCAGCAGCTTAGTTGAGGGGGTGAACACTGAAGCTTTCTTT
TRBV2	-	TRBJ1-6	-	CAGRAPNSPLHF	TGTGCCGGCAGGGCCCCCAATTCACCCCTCCACTTT
TRBV7-8	-	TRBJ1-6	-	CASSLVGSNSPLHF	TGTGCCAGCAGCTTAGTCGGGTCCAATTCACCCCTCCACTTT
TRBV11-2	-	TRBJ2-5	TRBD2	CASSTTGRGGETQYF	TGTGCCAGCAGCACCACGGGGCGGGGGGGTGAGACCCAGTACTTC
TRBV30	-	TRBJ1-6	-	CAWSDRSSYNSPLHF	TGTGCCTGGAGCGACAGGAGCTCCTATAATTCACCCCTCCACTTT
TRBV6-5	-	TRBJ2-7	-	CASSYGPGVDEQYF	TGTGCCAGCAGTTACGGCCCTGGTGTGGACGAGCAGTACTTC
TRBV5-5	-	TRBJ2-5	TRBD2	CASTLREGATYQETQYF	TGTGCCAGCACCCTCCGGGAGGGAGCTACGTACCAAGAGACCCAGTACTTC
TRBV4-1	-	TRBJ1-4	-	CASSQVGSYNRERDF	TGCGCCAGCAGCCAAGTAGGAAGTTACAACAGGGAACGGGATTTC
TRBV6-1	-	TRBJ1-5	-	CASSAGSGPQWAQHF	TGTGCCAGCAGTGCGGGGAGCGGGCCCCAATGGGCCCAGCATTTT
TRBV18	-	TRBJ1-1	-	CASSPPLGVENTEAFF	TGTGCCAGCTCACCACCCCTGGGAGTAGAGAACACTGAAGCTTTCTTT
TRBV5-1	-	TRBJ1-2	TRBD1	CASSQETGTGTNYTF	TGCGCCAGCAGCCAAGAAACCGGGACAGGGACAAATTACACCTTC
TRBV7-2	-	TRBJ2-3	-	CASSTVFSSVDTQYF	TGTGCCAGCAGCACCGTCTTTAGTAGTGTAGATACGCAGTATTTT
TRBV6-1	-	TRBJ1-2	-	CASRTGINYGYTF	TGTGCCAGCAGAACAGGTATCAACTATGGCTACACCTTC
TRBV5-6	-	TRBJ2-7	-	CASSLMIDTSYEQYF	TGTGCCAGCAGCTTGATGATCGACACCTCCTACGAGCAGTACTTC
TRBV4-2	-	TRBJ2-3	TRBD2	CASSQGPGGNTDTQYF	TGTGCCAGCAGCCAAGGTCCGGGGGGAAACACAGATACGCAGTATTTT
TRBV29-1	-	TRBJ2-7	-	CSVEGTAGYEQYF	TGCAGCGTTGAAGGGACGGCGGGCTACGAGCAGTACTTC
TRBV18	-	TRBJ2-2	TRBD1	CASSPSTGGLSNTGELFF	TGTGCCAGCTCACCCTCTACAGGGGGGCTATCCAACACCGGGGAGCTGTTTTTT
TRBV18	-	TRBJ2-4	-	CASTLGAPGTFNNIQYF	TGTGCCAGCACCCTGGGAGCCCCAGGCACATTCAATAACATTCAGTACTTC
TRBV7-9	-	TRBJ1-1	TRBD1	CASSSSTGEQADFF	TGTGCCAGCAGCTCGTCGACAGGGGAGCAAGCAGATTTCTTT
TRBV4-1	-	TRBJ2-7	TRBD1	CASSPSRDRAGEQYF	TGCGCCAGCAGCCCGAGCCGGGACAGGGCGGGAGAGCAGTACTTC
TRBV5-1	-	TRBJ1-1	TRBD1	CASSLEGGGRTEAFF	TGCGCCAGCAGCTTGGAAGGGGGCGGGAGGACTGAAGCTTTCTTT
TRBV7-7	-	TRBJ1-4	-	CASSLTRDNEKLFF	TGTGCCAGCAGCTTAACCAGGGATAATGAAAAACTGTTTTTT
TRBV28	-	TRBJ2-1	TRBD2	CASSPPGLAGGQQFF	TGTGCCAGCAGTCCCCCGGGTTTAGCGGGGGGGCAGCAGTTCTTC
TRBV29-1	-	TRBJ1-2	-	CSVERNGYTF	TGCAGCGTTGAGAGGAATGGCTACACCTTC
TRBV6-1	-	TRBJ1-6	-	CASSEASRGISPLHF	TGTGCCAGCAGTGAAGCGTCCAGAGGTATTTCACCCCTCCACTTT
TRBV20-1	-	TRBJ2-1	TRBD2	CSAGRGGREFF	TGCAGTGCAGGGCGGGGGGGCCGTGAGTTCTTC
TRBV30	-	TRBJ2-5	TRBD2	CACVASGGSGTQYF	TGTGCCTGTGTGGCTAGCGGGGGCTCCGGGACCCAGTACTTC
TRBV7-2	-	TRBJ2-3	TRBD2	CASSHFTSGAPDTQYF	TGTGCCAGCAGCCATTTCACTAGCGGGGCCCCAGATACGCAGTATTTT
TRBV10-2	-	TRBJ1-2	-	CASSEDRINYGYTF	TGCGCCAGCAGTGAGGACAGGATCAACTATGGCTACACCTTC
TRBV9	-	TRBJ2-5	TRBD1	CASSARQGQETQYF	TGTGCCAGCAGCGCCCGACAGGGACAAGAGACCCAGTACTTC
TRBV27	-	TRBJ1-1	-	CASSSPLTGRNTEAFF	TGTGCCAGCAGTTCCCCCCTCACAGGAAGAAACACTGAAGCTTTCTTT
TRBV18	-	TRBJ1-2	-	CASSPGVSQGYGYTF	TGTGCCAGCTCACCAGGGGTATCACAGGGCTATGGCTACACCTTC
TRBV27	-	TRBJ1-6	TRBD1	CASSLPRTGGNSPLHF	TGTGCCAGCAGTCTCCCACGGACAGGGGGTAATTCACCCCTCCACTTT
TRBV9	-	TRBJ2-1	TRBD2	CASSGYVAGGPYNEQFF	TGTGCCAGCAGCGGTTACGTTGCGGGGGGGCCCTACAATGAGCAGTTCTTC
TRBV28	-	TRBJ2-6	TRBD1	CASRAQGDGANVLTF	TGTGCCAGCAGGGCGCAGGGGGATGGGGCCAACGTCCTGACTTTC
TRBV6-1	-	TRBJ1-2	TRBD1	CASSEPGQGLYGYTF	TGTGCCAGCAGTGAACCGGGACAGGGACTCTATGGCTACACCTTC
TRBV5-5	-	TRBJ1-4	-	CASSPHPQETNEKLFF	TGTGCCAGCAGCCCCCACCCACAGGAAACTAATGAAAAACTGTTTTTT
TRBV7-9	medium-sized	TRBJ1-5	-	CASSSQDNQPQHF	TGTGCCAGCAGCTCCCAGGACAATCAGCCCCAGCATTTT
TRBV4-1	-	TRBJ2-7	-	CASSAQDSEDEQYF	TGCGCCAGCAGCGCCCAGGACTCTGAGGACGAGCAGTACTTC